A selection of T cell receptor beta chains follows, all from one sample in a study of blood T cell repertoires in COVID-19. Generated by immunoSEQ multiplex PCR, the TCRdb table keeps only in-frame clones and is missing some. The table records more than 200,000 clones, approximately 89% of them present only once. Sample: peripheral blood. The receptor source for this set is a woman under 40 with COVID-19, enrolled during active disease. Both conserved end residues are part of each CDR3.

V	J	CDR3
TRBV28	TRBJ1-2	CASRSGEYYGYTF
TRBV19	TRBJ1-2	CASSNGGFEGYTF
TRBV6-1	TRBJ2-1	CASSEMTSGIGEQFF
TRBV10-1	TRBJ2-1	CASSGLAGGERNEQFF
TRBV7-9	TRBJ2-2	CASSLGRAGVTGELFF
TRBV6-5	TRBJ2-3	CASKPGQGSDTQYF
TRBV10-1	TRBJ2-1	CASSESAASSHEQFF
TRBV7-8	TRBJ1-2	CASSSDDRGRFGYTF
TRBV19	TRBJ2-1	CASSMRDRVQNEQFF
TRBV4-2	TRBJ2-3	CASSQDVAGGRVGDTQYF
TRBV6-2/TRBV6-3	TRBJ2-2	CASSLTDRNTGELFF
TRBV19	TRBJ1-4	CASSITTGQGNEKLFF
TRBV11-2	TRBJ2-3	CASSSIASSGGLTDTQYF
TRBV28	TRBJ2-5	CASSTPGQGNQETQYF
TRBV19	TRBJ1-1	CASSISPEQMNTEAFF
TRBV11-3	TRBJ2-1	CASSLSLASEQFF
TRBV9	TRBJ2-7	CASSVRLAGDSYEQYF
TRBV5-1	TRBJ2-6	CASSSRGQTSGANVLTF
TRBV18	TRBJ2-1	CASSPGLAGGSYNEQFF
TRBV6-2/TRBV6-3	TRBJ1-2	CASSNPGQFNYGYTF
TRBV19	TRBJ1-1	CASSTTGQGTEAFF
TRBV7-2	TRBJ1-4	CASSLTQGDNEKLFF
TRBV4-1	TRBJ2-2	CASSFRTGGITNTGGLFF
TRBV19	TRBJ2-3	CASSVAGGPGDTQYF
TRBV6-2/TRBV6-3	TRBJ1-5	CASSYSGTARQPQHF
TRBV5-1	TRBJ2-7	CASSPNVRSSYEQYF
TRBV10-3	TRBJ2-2	CAISSGTGVGAGELFF
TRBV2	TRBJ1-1	CARGEGDTEAFF
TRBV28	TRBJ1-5	CASRGYNQPQHF
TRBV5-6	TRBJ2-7	CASSLGTRENEQYF
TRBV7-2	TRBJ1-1	CASSSTDQGGAFF
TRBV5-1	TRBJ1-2	CASSRTGGAYGYTF
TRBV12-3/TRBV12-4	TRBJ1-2	CASSFAGDYGYTF
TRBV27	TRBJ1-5	CASSPSLSGQGFLRAQHF
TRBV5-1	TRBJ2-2	CASSLPWAPTGANTGELFF
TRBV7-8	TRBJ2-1	CASSLEAGPYNEQFF
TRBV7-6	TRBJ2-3	CASSLAPGDTQYF
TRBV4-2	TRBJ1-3	CASSQATGQRGNTIYF
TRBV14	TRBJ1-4	CASSQPQGFGEKLFF
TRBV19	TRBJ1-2	CATRSGQGGGYTF
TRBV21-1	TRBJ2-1	CASSKAPWRGFRGSASNEQFF
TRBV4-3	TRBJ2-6	CASSLVWGQGGSGANVLTF
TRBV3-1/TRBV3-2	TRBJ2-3	CASSQEQGWDTQYF
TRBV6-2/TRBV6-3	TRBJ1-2	CASSYQTVYYGYTF
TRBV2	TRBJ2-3	CASELGASGVDTQYF
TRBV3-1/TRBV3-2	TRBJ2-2	CASSQAGTGVGELFF
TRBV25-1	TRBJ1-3	CASSEYGGGNTIYF
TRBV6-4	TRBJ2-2	CASSVGLVPGTGELFF
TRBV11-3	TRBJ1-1	CASSFQGSMNTEAFF
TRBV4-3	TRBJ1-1	CASSQYPRGSTEAFF
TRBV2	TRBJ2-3	CASSGSSGAPTDTQYF
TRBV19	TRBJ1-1	CASSPTGMNTEAFF
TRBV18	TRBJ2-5	CASSPLVLGRAKEETQYF
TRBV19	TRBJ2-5	CASSITTVETQYF